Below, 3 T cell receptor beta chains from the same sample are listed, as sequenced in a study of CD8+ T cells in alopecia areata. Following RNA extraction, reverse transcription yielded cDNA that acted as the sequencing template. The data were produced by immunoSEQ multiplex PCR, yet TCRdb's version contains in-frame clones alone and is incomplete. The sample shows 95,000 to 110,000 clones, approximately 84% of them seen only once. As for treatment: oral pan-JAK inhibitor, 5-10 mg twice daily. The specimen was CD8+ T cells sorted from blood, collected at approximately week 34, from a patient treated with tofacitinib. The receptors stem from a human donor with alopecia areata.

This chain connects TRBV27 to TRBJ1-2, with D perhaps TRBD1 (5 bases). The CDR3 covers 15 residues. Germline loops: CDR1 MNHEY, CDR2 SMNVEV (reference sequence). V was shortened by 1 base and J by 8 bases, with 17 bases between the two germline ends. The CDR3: CASSLFAPGIEGYTF. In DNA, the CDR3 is TGTGCCAGCAGTTTATTTGCCCCAGGGATTGAGGGCTACACCTTC.

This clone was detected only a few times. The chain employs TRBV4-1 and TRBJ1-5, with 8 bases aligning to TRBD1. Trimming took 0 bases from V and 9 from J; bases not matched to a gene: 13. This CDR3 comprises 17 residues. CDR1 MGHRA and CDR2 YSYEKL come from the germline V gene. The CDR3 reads CASSQDEVSRGRRPQHF. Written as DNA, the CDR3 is TGCGCCAGCAGCCAAGATGAGGTGTCCAGGGGGCGCCGGCCCCAGCATTTT.

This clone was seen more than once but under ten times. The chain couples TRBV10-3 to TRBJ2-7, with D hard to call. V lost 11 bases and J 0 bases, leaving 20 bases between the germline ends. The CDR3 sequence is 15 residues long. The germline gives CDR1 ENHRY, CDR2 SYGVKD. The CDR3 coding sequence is TGTGCCTTACGATATACCCTGGACGACTCCTACGAGCAGTACTTC. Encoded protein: CALRYTLDDSYEQYF.